This T cell receptor (beta chain) comes out of a study of shared clonotypes between healthy human individuals. Clones were read by immunoSEQ multiplex PCR, and TCRdb kept only the in-frame ones, dropping some. The sample has about 2 million clones; 85% to 95% are singletons. The CDR3 sequence is 15 residues long. Deletions cut 2 bases from V and 0 bases from J, with 10 bases between. CDR1 and CDR2 (germline): ENHRY, SYGVKD. The sequencing sample was made of naive CD4+ T cells sorted from blood. Stated subset: CD45RA+ positively selected. The sequence was obtained from a man younger than 35 in good health. The genes are TRBV10-3 and TRBJ1-2; a weak D match, TRBD1 (6 bases). CDR3 coding DNA: TGTGCCATCAGTGAGGGGAACAGGGCTAACTATGGCTACACCTTC. It yields the protein CAISEGNRANYGYTF.